This TCR beta chain was sequenced for a study of vaccination and CD4 T cells after COVID-19. Study information: In the control cultures, a CEFX pool, an HIV-1 Nef pool, or no peptide was supplied.

This clonotype came up a few times. The antigen is not known. The germline V gene encodes CDR1 DFQATT and CDR2 SNEGSKA (reference sequence). Unmatched junction bases numbered 9, after V lost 6 bases and J lost 4 bases. This CDR3 comprises 15 residues. Study findings and constraints: Clonotypes reactive to SARS-CoV-2 had a median that went up from roughly 21 to 40, but not significantly.

An Oncomine TCR Beta short-read assay was used to sequence the DNA from cultured CD4+ T cells. The genomic DNA was obtained from cultured CD4+ T cells by extraction with the QIAamp micro DNA kit. TCRdb reprocessed the PCR reads with MiXCR, giving one entry per CDR3 protein. The repertoire consists of nearly 25,000 distinct CDR3 sequences, with more than 25% occurring once and the leading ten covering roughly 3%. Time point meaning: late sampling 161 to 241 days after vaccination in a few convalescent patients. Indicated treatment: roughly 11-day PBMC culture with coronavirus spike peptide pools or control peptides (ViraFEST assay).

The specimen comprised CD4+ T cells from blood, cultured in vitro, sampled about 7 months after SARS-CoV-2 vaccination. V gene TRBV20-1 combines with J gene TRBJ2-1, with 10 positions matching TRBD2. This TCR was recovered from a human donor who had recovered from COVID-19. CDR3 sequence: CSANDGTSVYNEQFF. In DNA form, the CDR3 reads TGCAGTGCCAACGACGGGACTAGCGTTTACAATGAGCAGTTCTTC.